These T cell receptor beta chains were read from a single sample in a study of T cell responses to AZD1222 COVID-19 vaccine. Profiled with immunoSEQ multiplex PCR; TCRdb holds only in-frame clones, not every one. The sample holds about 120,000 clones, 88% seen once. Sequencing was performed on peripheral blood, taken on day 0 of AZD1222 vaccination. These TCRs come from an adult in good health. Each CDR3 is given with its conserved first and last residue. D genes are given only for firm matches. A row's size may be missing; if present it is once, few, many or a size class.

J gene	V gene	clone size	D gene	CDR3 protein	CDR3 DNA
TRBJ2-1	TRBV27	.	TRBD2	CASSPLGGYDEQFF	TGTGCCAGCAGTCCATTGGGGGGGTACGATGAGCAGTTCTTC
TRBJ2-7	TRBV12-3/TRBV12-4	.	.	CASSFDTLYEQYF	TGTGCCAGCAGTTTCGATACCCTCTACGAGCAGTACTTC
TRBJ1-5	TRBV6-5	.	TRBD1	CASSSAGTGGNQPQHF	TGTGCCAGCAGTTCCGCAGGGACAGGGGGAAATCAGCCCCAGCATTTT
TRBJ1-1	TRBV5-5	.	TRBD1	CASSRDRQLNTEAFF	TGTGCCAGCAGCAGGGACAGGCAATTGAACACTGAAGCTTTCTTT
TRBJ1-4	TRBV7-9	.	.	CASSLGFGEEKLFF	TGTGCCAGCAGCTTAGGGTTTGGTGAGGAAAAACTGTTTTTT
TRBJ2-1	TRBV28	.	.	CASSWYNEQFF	TGTGCCAGCAGTTGGTACAATGAGCAGTTCTTC
TRBJ1-2	TRBV27	.	.	CASSLGSIPDVYGYTF	TGTGCCAGCAGTTTAGGGTCCATCCCGGACGTCTATGGCTACACCTTC
TRBJ2-5	TRBV9	.	TRBD2	CASSPARTSGGRRETQYF	TGTGCCAGCAGCCCAGCCCGTACTAGCGGGGGAAGACGAGAGACCCAGTACTTC
TRBJ1-4	TRBV5-1	.	.	CASSFVDGVGEKLFF	TGCGCCAGCAGCTTCGTCGATGGGGTGGGCGAAAAACTGTTTTTT
TRBJ2-7	TRBV13	.	.	CASSYWALDHEQYF	TGTGCCAGCAGTTATTGGGCGCTCGACCACGAGCAGTACTTC
TRBJ1-2	TRBV5-4	.	.	CASSLGGTVVSGYTF	TGTGCCAGCAGCTTAGGCGGGACGGTAGTCTCCGGCTACACCTTC
TRBJ1-1	TRBV19	few	TRBD1	CASSIGQGLPEAFF	TGTGCCAGTAGTATAGGACAGGGATTACCTGAAGCTTTCTTT
TRBJ2-1	TRBV7-6	.	TRBD2	CASSPRASGPFYNEQFF	TGTGCCAGCAGCCCCCGGGCTAGCGGGCCGTTCTACAATGAGCAGTTCTTC
TRBJ1-1	TRBV6-6	.	.	CASSSQRGWNTEAFF	TGTGCCAGCAGTTCCCAAAGGGGTTGGAACACTGAAGCTTTCTTT
TRBJ1-2	TRBV25-1	.	.	CASSEQGLFYTF	TGTGCCAGCAGTGAACAGGGGCTGTTCTACACCTTC
TRBJ1-4	TRBV18	few	.	CASSPSLQGLTNEKLFF	TGTGCCAGCTCACCGTCCCTGCAGGGCCTGACTAATGAAAAACTGTTTTTT
TRBJ2-1	TRBV12-3/TRBV12-4	.	.	CASSLSLNNEQFF	TGTGCCAGCAGTTTATCGCTCAACAATGAGCAGTTCTTC
TRBJ1-1	TRBV4-2	.	.	CASSQPGGSFSEAFF	TGTGCCAGCAGCCAACCGGGGGGCAGTTTCTCTGAAGCTTTCTTT
TRBJ2-3	TRBV10-3	.	.	CAISESDGGMDTQYF	TGTGCCATCAGTGAGTCCGACGGCGGCATGGATACGCAGTATTTT
TRBJ1-4	TRBV20-1	few	.	CSARPSEKLFF	TGCAGTGCTAGACCGAGTGAAAAACTGTTTTTT
TRBJ2-5	TRBV3-1/TRBV3-2	few	.	CASSQDAQGETQYF	TGTGCCAGCAGCCAAGATGCGCAGGGGGAGACCCAGTACTTC
TRBJ1-4	TRBV19	.	.	CASSITGTEKLFF	TGTGCCAGTAGTATAACCGGGACGGAGAAACTGTTTTTT
TRBJ2-7	TRBV7-9	.	.	CAVRWAGGSNEQYF	TGTGCCGTCAGGTGGGCCGGGGGAAGCAACGAGCAGTACTTC
TRBJ1-3	TRBV9	.	.	CASSVFLGGSGNTIYF	TGTGCCAGCAGCGTATTCCTGGGGGGCTCTGGAAACACCATATATTTT
TRBJ2-3	TRBV4-3	.	.	CASSQDPATGLSLYF	TGCGCCAGCAGCCAAGATCCCGCCACGGGCCTTAGCTTGTATTTT
TRBJ2-7	TRBV11-2	once	TRBD1	CASSIQQGGEQYF	TGTGCCAGCAGCATTCAACAGGGGGGTGAGCAGTACTTC
TRBJ1-6	TRBV3-1/TRBV3-2	.	.	CASSQVSQGSSPLHF	TGTGCCAGCAGCCAAGTGTCACAGGGTAGCTCACCCCTCCACTTT
TRBJ2-3	TRBV7-9	.	TRBD2	CAIQRGPITDTQYF	TGTGCCATACAGCGGGGGCCAATCACAGATACGCAGTATTTT
TRBJ2-7	TRBV10-3	.	TRBD1	CAISGQGLNSSYEQYF	TGTGCCATCTCGGGACAGGGGCTTAATAGCTCCTACGAGCAGTACTTC
TRBJ1-4	TRBV10-3	.	.	CATTASETGSAKLFF	TGTGCCACTACGGCCTCTGAGACAGGCTCCGCAAAACTGTTTTTT
TRBJ1-6	TRBV6-5	.	.	CASRGGIDNSPLHF	TGTGCCAGCAGGGGGGGAATTGATAATTCACCCCTCCACTTT
TRBJ1-3	TRBV6-6	.	TRBD1	CASSGTASGNTIYF	TGTGCCAGCAGTGGGACAGCCTCTGGAAACACCATATATTTT
TRBJ2-3	TRBV6-5	.	.	CASSKTSGSTDTQYF	TGTGCCAGCAGTAAAACCTCGGGGAGCACAGATACGCAGTATTTT
TRBJ2-2	TRBV5-8	.	.	CASSSSTRPTGELFF	TGTGCCAGCAGCTCGTCGACACGACCCACCGGGGAGCTGTTTTTT
TRBJ1-2	TRBV29-1	.	TRBD1	CSVPDRGRDYGYTF	TGCAGCGTTCCAGACAGGGGGCGCGACTATGGCTACACCTTC